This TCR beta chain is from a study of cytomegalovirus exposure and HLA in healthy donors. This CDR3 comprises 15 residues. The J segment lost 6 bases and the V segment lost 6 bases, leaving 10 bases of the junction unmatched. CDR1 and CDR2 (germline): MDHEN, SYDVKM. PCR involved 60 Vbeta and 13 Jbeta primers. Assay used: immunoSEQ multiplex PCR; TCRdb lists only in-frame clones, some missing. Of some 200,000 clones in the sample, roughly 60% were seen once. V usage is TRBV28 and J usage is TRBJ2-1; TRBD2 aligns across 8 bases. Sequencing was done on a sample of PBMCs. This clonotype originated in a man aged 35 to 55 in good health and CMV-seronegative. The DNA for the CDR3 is TGTGCCAGCAGAACGGGACTAGGACCCTTCAATGAGCAGTTCTTC. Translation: CASRTGLGPFNEQFF.